This T cell receptor (beta chain) was documented in a study of early T cells in non-severe SARS-CoV-2 infection. Findings of the study overall: Using VDJdb, the matching emphasized anti-spike CD8 responses while missing private and CD4 specificities.

This clonotype was detected only a few times. The antigen is unknown. Individual cDNA molecules received unique molecular identifiers during library preparation. TCRdb independently ran MiXCR on the 5' RACE reads; one entry per CDR3 protein. The sample holds about 27,000 distinct CDR3 sequences, 4% to 5% seen once. Germline V CDR1 and CDR2: KGHSH, LQKENI. The trim removed 4 bases at V and 2 bases at J, leaving 4 bases unmatched. The CDR3 length is 14 residues. The sample taken for sequencing was whole blood. V is TRBV18 and J is TRBJ2-7; 8 bases match TRBD1. The origin of this receptor is an adult who was a healthcare worker with PCR-confirmed SARS-CoV-2 infection or an uninfected control (not recorded which). CDR3 sequence reads: CASSLQGQAYEQYF. Written as DNA, the CDR3 is TGTGCCAGCTCACTGCAGGGACAGGCCTACGAGCAGTACTTC.